This note documents a single TCR beta chain sequence. Its target is unknown. The data stem from a study of shared clonotypes between healthy human individuals. Looking at the study overall: CD8 memory received one plate per donor, CD8 naive two, CD4 memory three and CD4 naive three.

CDR3 length: 15 residues. Trimming took 3 bases from V and 1 from J, leaving 12 bases between them. The germline V gene encodes CDR1 SEHNR and CDR2 FQNEAQ (reference sequence). The table came from immunoSEQ multiplex PCR; TCRdb's copy has only in-frame clones and leaves some out. In the table there are about 2 million clones, 90% to 95% of which are singletons. Healthy HIV-negative adults with no recent acute infections or vaccinations were recruited as donors. Findings and caveats of the study: The naive CD4 repertoires of a few donors were compared, and approximately 5.3% of clonotypes were shared.

The V and J genes are TRBV7-9 and TRBJ1-1, with D possibly TRBD1 on 6 matching bases. The origin of this receptor is a man aged 18-30 years in good health. The specimen was naive CD4+ T cells sorted from blood. Documented subset: CD45RA+ positively selected. DNA of the CDR3: TGTGCCAGCAGCTTGGACGGACAGAGGAACACTGAAGCTTTCTTT. It is translated as CASSLDGQRNTEAFF.